Sequencing of this T cell receptor beta chain was carried out in a study of blood T cell repertoires in COVID-19. V shed 1 base, J shed 4 bases, and the junction held 7 bases outside the gene matches. This CDR3 is 16 amino acids long. The germline CDR1 and CDR2 sequences are SGHVS and FQNEAQ. Clones were read by immunoSEQ multiplex PCR, and TCRdb kept only the in-frame ones, dropping some. The sample gives approximately 480,000 clones, roughly nine tenths of which show up once; over 0.7% is in the top ten. This sequence was found in a man in his late teens or twenties with COVID-19, enrolled during active disease. J is TRBJ1-5 and V is TRBV7-8, with 7 positions matching TRBD1. The sequencing input was peripheral blood. The CDR3 protein is CASSLDRQGANQPQHF. The DNA for the CDR3 is TGTGCCAGCAGCTTAGATCGACAGGGCGCGAATCAGCCCCAGCATTTT.